What follows are 14 T cell receptor beta chains derived from one specimen sequenced in a study of T cells in Graves' hyperthyroidism and ophthalmopathy. Amplified TCR beta CDR3 regions came from RNA transcripts. During a first-round RT-PCR of the TCR CDR3, the HTBI primer set was used. TCRdb re-called the multiplex PCR reads with MiXCR, one entry per CDR3 protein. In the table there are under 700,000 distinct CDR3 sequences, more than 45% of which are singletons. The sequencing sample was made of peripheral blood or thyroid tissue (not recorded which). The receptors originated from a woman between 18 and 29 years old with Graves' hyperthyroidism.

The chain employs TRBV24-1 and TRBJ2-5; D gene ambiguous. Germline V CDR1 and CDR2: KGHDR, SFDVKD. The CDR3 contains 15 residues. V lost 4 bases and J 2 bases, leaving 13 bases between the germline ends. The DNA for the CDR3 is TGTGCCACCAGTGACATGCGGCAGGTTCAAGAGACCCAGTACTTC. It codes for CATSDMRQVQETQYF.

This clonotype was observed many times. The rearrangement uses TRBV7-2 and TRBJ2-7; D is unresolved. Germline lookup yields CDR1 SGHTA and CDR2 FQGNSA. The CDR3 consists of 14 residues. Trimming shortened V by 3 bases and J by 0 bases, and 9 bases separated the two germline ends. This CDR3 reads CASSLGLSSYEQYF. The CDR3 DNA follows: TGTGCCAGCAGCTTGGGATTAAGCTCCTACGAGCAGTACTTC.

This clonotype has at least ten counts. CDR3 nucleotides: TGTGCCACCAGTGAACTCACAGGGGTCGGCTACACCTTC. It codes for CATSELTGVGYTF. This chain uses TRBV24-1 with TRBJ1-2, with TRBD1 matching 7 bases. The CDR3 has 13 residues. Germline CDR1 KGHDR, CDR2 SFDVKD. J was trimmed by 8 bases and V by 4 bases; bases with no gene match: 6.

V usage is TRBV7-3 and J usage is TRBJ2-2, with TRBD1 matching over 9 bases. This CDR3 is built from 15 residues. The ends lost 7 bases at V and 4 bases at J; junction bases unmatched: 7. CDR1 SGHTA and CDR2 FQGTGA come from the germline V gene. CDR3 DNA: TGTGCCAGCAACCACAGGGGGCTGGGCACCGGGGAGCTGTTTTTT. It codes for CASNHRGLGTGELFF.

The V and J genes are TRBV2 and TRBJ1-6; no definite D call. V lost 8 bases and J lost 9, with 14 bases in between. This CDR3 spans 13 amino acids. Germline V gives CDR1 SNHLY, CDR2 FYNNEI. CDR3 nucleotide sequence: TGTGCCAGCTGGTCGGGGAGTAGTTCACCCCTCCACTTT. It specifies CASWSGSSSPLHF.

This clonotype was counted a few times. This chain connects TRBV6-5 to TRBJ2-5; no reliable D call. The germline V gene has CDR1 MNHEY and CDR2 SVGAGI. This CDR3 comprises 14 residues. Trimming shortened V by 0 bases and J by 0 bases, and 5 bases separated the two germline ends. The CDR3 region is CASSYSNNQETQYF. In DNA, the CDR3 is TGTGCCAGCAGTTACTCGAACAACCAAGAGACCCAGTACTTC.

The CDR3 sequence: CASSARRGNTEAFF. The CDR3 DNA sequence: TGTGCCAGCAGCGCTAGGCGGGGAAACACTGAAGCTTTCTTT. V gene TRBV7-2 combines with J gene TRBJ1-1; D is uncertain. V lost 5 bases and J lost 2, with 12 bases in between. CDR3 size: 14 residues. Germline V gene lookup returns CDR1 SGHTA and CDR2 FQGNSA.

This sequence joins TRBV7-2 and TRBJ2-7, with D possibly being TRBD1 (5 bases). With 1 base removed from V and 6 bases from J, the gap between germline ends came to 10 bases. This CDR3 has 13 residues. The germline gives CDR1 SGHTA, CDR2 FQGNSA. CDR3 nucleotides: TGTGCCAGCAGCTTAGGGAAGGGGCGCGAGCAGTACTTC. It specifies CASSLGKGREQYF. The full variable domain, its missing parts supplied by reference TRBV7-2 and TRBJ2-7, is GAGVSQSPSNKVTEKGKDVELRCDPISGHTALYWYRQSLGQGLEFLIYFQGNSAPDKSGLPSDRFSAERTGGSVSTLTIQRTQQEDSAVYLCASSLGKGREQYFGPGTRLTVT.

CDR3 region: CASGGDRDNYGYTF. The CDR3 bases are TGTGCCAGCGGGGGGGACAGGGACAACTATGGCTACACCTTC. The chain has TRBV2 and TRBJ1-2, with 9 bases matching TRBD1. CDR3 size: 14 residues. The germline V gene has CDR1 SNHLY and CDR2 FYNNEI. J was trimmed by 2 bases and V by 8 bases; bases with no gene match: 6.

The chain combines TRBV7-6 with TRBJ1-3; D uncertain. This CDR3 region has 13 residues. Trimming left V 5 bases short and J 4 bases short, with 9 bases between. Germline V gene lookup returns CDR1 SGHVS and CDR2 FNYEAQ. DNA for the CDR3: TGTGCCAGCAGCGCGAAACAGGGAAACACCATATATTTT. This encodes CASSAKQGNTIYF.

The chain couples TRBV29-1 to TRBJ1-1; 9 nucleotides match TRBD1. The germline V gene has CDR1 SQVTM and CDR2 ANQGSEA. This CDR3 has 13 amino acids. Here the CDR3 DNA reads TGCAGTGTCGGGACAGGGATGAACACTGAAGCTTTCTTT. Its protein is CSVGTGMNTEAFF. The entire variable domain, with the rest obtained from reference TRBV29-1 and TRBJ1-1, is as follows: SAVISQKPSRDICQRGTSLTIQCQVDSQVTMMFWYRQQPGQSLTLIATANQGSEATYESGFVIDKFPISRPNLTFSTLTVSNMSPEDSSIYLCSVGTGMNTEAFFGQGTRLTVV.

About this clonotype itself: The CDR3 ends on some other residue instead of the conserved phenylalanine or tryptophan, so this is likely a read error. No DNA is shown, since the ends of the CDR3 on it are uncertain; the CDR3 is the one TCRdb lists. The rearrangement links TRBV6-1 to TRBJ1-1; TRBD1, as called in the table, went unchecked against the DNA. Germline V gene data show CDR1 as MNHNS and CDR2 as SASEGT. The CDR3 sequence runs 8 residues, both termini included. The CDR3 is CASSKQGV.

This clonotype was seen many times. The CDR3 loop reads CATSDPSSGANVLTF. DNA for the CDR3: TGTGCCACCAGTGATCCAAGCTCTGGGGCCAACGTCCTGACTTTC. The V and J genes are TRBV24-1 and TRBJ2-6, with unresolved D. V was pared by 3 bases and J by 0 bases, with 5 bases between. This CDR3 is built from 15 residues. Germline loops: CDR1 KGHDR, CDR2 SFDVKD.

The V and J genes are TRBV13 and TRBJ1-2; TRBD1 matches at 9 bases. The CDR3 has 15 residues. V shed 5 bases, J shed 6 bases, and the junction held 10 bases outside the gene matches. Germline CDR1 PRHDT, CDR2 FYEKMQ (reference sequence). CDR3 nucleotide sequence: TGTGCCAGCAGCCCACGACAGGGGGTAAATGATGGCTACACCTTC. Translating it yields CASSPRQGVNDGYTF.